The 5 T cell receptor beta chains in this list originate from one sample, sequenced in a study of blood T cells in healthy people across ages (dated by TCRdb to between 2014 and 2017). The library was built by means of 5' RACE. Sequencing was performed on an Illumina HiSeq 2500. A second PCR of about 7 to 12 cycles was run with a J-beta primer mix and a sample-barcoded 5' primer. TCRdb passed the public sequencing reads through fastp at Q25 and MiXCR, retaining productive beta sequences. Each CDR3 protein appears once, grouped with its most common genes and DNA. This sample comprises fewer than 900,000 distinct CDR3 sequences, around 49% of them detected only once. The ten largest make up roughly 31% of the sample. The source material was blood. Source of these receptors: a woman aged 55-69 years in good health.

The rearrangement uses TRBV20-1 and TRBJ2-5, with 11 bases that match TRBD2. The germline gives CDR1 DFQATT, CDR2 SNEGSKA (reference sequence). The J segment lost 11 bases and the V segment lost 3 bases, leaving 14 bases of the junction unmatched. The CDR3 consists of 15 residues. The CDR3 region has the DNA TGCAGTGCTAGTGAGGTAGCGGGAGGGCCGGGTGAGCAGTACTTC. Encoded protein: CSASEVAGGPGEQYF.

This clonotype appeared a few times. The V call is TRBV2, the J call TRBJ2-1, with 12 bases fitting TRBD2. The germline V gene has CDR1 SNHLY and CDR2 FYNNEI. The CDR3 is made up of 15 amino acids. V lost 5 bases to trimming and J lost 8 bases; unmatched junction nucleotides: 7. As DNA, the CDR3 is TGTGCCAGCAGTAGGACTAGCGGGACTAGTCATGAGCAGTTCTTC. Amino acids: CASSRTSGTSHEQFF.

This chain uses TRBV7-2 with TRBJ2-1; the match to TRBD2 covers 8 bases. The DNA end is more similar to TRBJ2-7, so the J call may be wrong. Looked up from germline, CDR1 is SGHTA and CDR2 is FQGNSA. The CDR3 is made up of 16 amino acids. In DNA form, the CDR3 reads TGTGCCAGCAGCCGGGGGGGGACCCGCTCCTACAATGAGCAGTACTTC. Encoded protein: CASSRGGTRSYNEQYF.

The V call is TRBV5-1, the J call TRBJ1-4; tentative D call: TRBD1 (6 bases). The V and J ends lost 5 bases and 2 bases respectively, with 13 bases between them. Germline CDR1 SGHRS, CDR2 YFSETQ. CDR3 length: 15 residues. The CDR3 region has the DNA TGCGCCAGCAGTTCGCAGGGGCAGACTAATGAAAAACTGTTTTTT. Protein: CASSSQGQTNEKLFF.

This clonotype was observed a few times. The V gene is TRBV28, the J gene TRBJ2-3; D unclear. Trimming pared 2 bases from V and 2 bases from J, leaving 11 bases between. The CDR3 sequence is 15 residues long. CDR1 and CDR2 (germline): MDHEN, SYDVKM. DNA of the CDR3: TGTGCCAGCAGTTTAGGTCGGGTCGTCACAGATACGCAGTATTTT. Its protein is CASSLGRVVTDTQYF.